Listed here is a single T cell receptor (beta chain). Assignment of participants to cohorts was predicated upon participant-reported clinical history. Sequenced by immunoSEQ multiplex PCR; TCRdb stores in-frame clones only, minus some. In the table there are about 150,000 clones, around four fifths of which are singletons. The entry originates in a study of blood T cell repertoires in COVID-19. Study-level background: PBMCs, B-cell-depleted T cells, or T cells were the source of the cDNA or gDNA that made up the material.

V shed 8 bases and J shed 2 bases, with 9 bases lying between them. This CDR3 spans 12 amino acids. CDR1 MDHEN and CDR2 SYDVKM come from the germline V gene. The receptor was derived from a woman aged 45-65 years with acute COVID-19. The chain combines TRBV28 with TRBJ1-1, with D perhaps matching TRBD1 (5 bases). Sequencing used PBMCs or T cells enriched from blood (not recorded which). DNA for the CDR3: TGTGCCAGCGGACAATTAAACACTGAAGCTTTCTTT. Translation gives CASGQLNTEAFF.